This T cell receptor beta chain was sequenced for a study of blood T cell repertoires in COVID-19 (dated by TCRdb to 2018 to 2021). At the level of the whole study: The collaborator samples originated in the United States, Italy and Spain and spanned the acute and convalescent phases of COVID-19. The prospective study material was composed of cDNA or gDNA derived from T cells, B-cell-depleted T cells, or PBMCs. The dataset comprised deeply sampled blood TCRbeta repertoires from subjects exposed to, actively infected with, or recovered from COVID-19. A freely available public database, intended as a resource for researchers studying the immune response to SARS-CoV-2, is where the repertoires were released. The samples were drawn from two sources: the first 160 participants of the ongoing ImmuneRACE study, and some 1,300 subjects contributed by 6 global collaborators. The sample metadata nearly always contained a de-identified subject ID, COVID-19 status, age in years and sex. HLA class I and class II types, where available, came from metadata supplied by the sample provider rather than from assay-based typing. On the study overall, not on this receptor specifically: Clinical and demographic metadata were provided uncurated, with the amount varying by source and participant.

One collaborating source in Seattle enrolled patients while the patients were actively infected and followed the patients over time throughout the course of disease. Whole blood was collected in K2EDTA tubes by collaborating institutions according to the institutions' own protocols. Collaborator samples were shipped for TCRbeta analysis as frozen whole blood, isolated PBMCs, or DNA extracted from either sample type. The immunoSEQ Assay, a bias-controlled multiplex PCR, was used to amplify TCRbeta CDR3 regions from genomic DNA. Per the authors' processing: The number of nucleated cells in each sample was estimated from the amplification of reference gene primers within the assay. To quantify the absolute abundance of each unique TCRbeta CDR3 rearrangement, sequence reads were collapsed and filtered. For each sample, productive Simpson clonality was calculated as the square root of Simpson's diversity index over productive rearrangements. TCRdb's version of the immuneACCESS table is confined to in-frame rearrangements and falls short of the full clone set. An unresolved V gene accounts for under half of the shortfall where checked; the remainder is of unknown origin. Clonal size and the V and J genes are those of that table, whereas D and trimming came from the DNA. For this sample there are 310,000 or so clones; 91% appear just once. The leading ten clones occupy approximately 2.1% of the sample.

The CDR3 starts with the cysteine, ends with the phenylalanine, and has 14 residues. Only CDR3 DNA remains: 42 bases, in frame from the first base. Based on the germline V gene (reference sequence), the CDR1 and CDR2 sequences are WNHNN and SYGVQD. V ends up 10 bases short and J 0 bases short, with an unmatched junction base count of 6. This clone occurred a few times. Its recognized antigen is unknown. Per-base qualities were not stored, and no clone one base away is much larger. Specimen: peripheral blood. The receptor comes from a woman aged 25 to 39 with COVID-19, enrolled during active disease. The chain was built from TRBV10-1 and TRBJ1-3, with TRBD1 matching 7 junction bases. The DNA is as follows: TGCGCCACCTCCCGGACAGGCTCTGGAAACACCATATATTTT. Its product reads: CATSRTGSGNTIYF.